The 20 T cell receptor beta chains below come from one sample, sequenced in a study of blood T cell repertoires in COVID-19. The assay was immunoSEQ multiplex PCR, and TCRdb's table has in-frame clones only and misses some. The sample holds about 200,000 clones, 70% to 90% seen once. Sequences were obtained from peripheral blood. These receptors originate from an elderly woman with acute or convalescent COVID-19.

This clone was detected only a few times. The chain links TRBV12-5 to TRBJ2-4, with TRBD2 matching 13 bases. The CDR3 contains 18 residues. V lost 6 bases, J lost 0 bases, and 8 bases stayed unmatched. Germline V CDR1 and CDR2: LGHNT, FRNRAP. CDR3 sequence: CASGIGLAGAIAKNIQYF. CDR3 nucleotide sequence: TGTGCTAGTGGCATAGGACTAGCGGGGGCCATAGCCAAAAACATTCAGTACTTC.

V gene TRBV6-2 or TRBV6-3 combines with J gene TRBJ1-1; TRBD1 is a possible D gene (6 bases). With 6 bases removed from V and 6 bases from J, the gap between germline ends came to 8 bases. Germline assignment: CDR1 MNHEY and CDR2 SVGEGT. This CDR3 has 11 amino acids. CDR3 amino acids: CASSRTAEAFF. The CDR3 nucleotides are TGTGCCAGCAGCCGGACAGCTGAAGCTTTCTTT.

The gene calls are TRBV5-1 and TRBJ2-2, with D unclear. V was shortened by 2 bases and J by 6 bases, with 5 bases between the two germline ends. The CDR3 runs to 12 residues. The V gene's germline CDR1 is SGHRS and CDR2 YFSETQ. The CDR3 DNA reads TGCGCCAGCAGCTTAGAGGCCGGGGAGCTGTTTTTT. Protein: CASSLEAGELFF.

The chain joins TRBV5-1 to TRBJ2-7; TRBD2 aligns across 12 bases. CDR1 and CDR2 (germline): SGHRS, YFSETQ. This CDR3 contains 15 residues. The junction had 6 bases not matched to a gene; V was cut back by 4 bases and J by 4 bases. This CDR3 reads CASSHGLAGYYEQYF. In nucleotides, the CDR3 is TGCGCCAGCAGCCATGGACTAGCGGGATATTACGAGCAGTACTTC. The full variable domain, with the rest looked up from reference TRBV5-1 and TRBJ2-7, is KAGVTQTPRYLIKTRGQQVTLSCSPISGHRSVSWYQQTPGQGLQFLFEYFSETQRNKGNFPGRFSGRQFSNSRSEMNVSTLELGDSALYLCASSHGLAGYYEQYFGPGTRLTVT.

V usage is TRBV20-1 and J usage is TRBJ1-5; weak D call: TRBD1 (5 bases). The V and J ends lost 3 bases and 2 bases respectively, with 8 bases between them. CDR3 length equals 13 residues. In germline, CDR1 is DFQATT, CDR2 SNEGSKA (reference sequence). The CDR3 loop reads CSASGGGNQPQHF. The CDR3 DNA sequence: TGCAGTGCTAGTGGGGGGGGCAATCAGCCCCAGCATTTT.

The chain recombines TRBV5-1 with TRBJ1-6; TRBD1 aligns across 7 bases. The CDR3 extends over 17 amino acids. From germline, CDR1 is SGHRS and CDR2 YFSETQ. The J segment lost 9 bases and the V segment lost 0 bases, leaving 12 bases of the junction unmatched. The CDR3 sequence: CASSLAYVQGSGSPLHF. The CDR3, as DNA: TGCGCCAGCAGCTTGGCCTACGTACAGGGGAGCGGTTCACCCCTCCACTTT. The full variable domain, rest sourced from reference TRBV5-1 and TRBJ1-6, is KAGVTQTPRYLIKTRGQQVTLSCSPISGHRSVSWYQQTPGQGLQFLFEYFSETQRNKGNFPGRFSGRQFSNSRSEMNVSTLELGDSALYLCASSLAYVQGSGSPLHFGNGTRLTVT.

This chain uses TRBV7-2 with TRBJ2-1; TRBD1 is a possible D gene (6 bases). The CDR3 contains 15 residues. CDR1 and CDR2 from the germline V gene are SGHTA and FQGNSA. Trimming removed 5 bases at V and 9 bases at J, with 20 bases between. The CDR3 spells CASSPQGQLLGEQFF. The CDR3 DNA is TGTGCCAGCAGCCCCCAGGGGCAACTATTAGGTGAGCAGTTCTTC.

This clone showed up just a few times. V and J are TRBV9 and TRBJ1-1; unclear D gene. Trimming removed 0 bases from V and 1 base from J, with 10 bases in between. This CDR3 is built from 15 residues. CDR1 is SGDLS and CDR2 is YYNGEE in the germline V gene. CDR3 residues: CASSVASGQNTEAFF. The CDR3 DNA sequence: TGTGCCAGCAGCGTAGCGTCAGGTCAGAACACTGAAGCTTTCTTT.

V usage is TRBV28 and J usage is TRBJ2-1, with TRBD1 matching 7 bases. Trimming cost V 4 bases and J 2 bases; bases outside gene matches: 11. The germline CDR1 and CDR2 sequences are MDHEN and SYDVKM. The CDR3 length is 17 residues. The CDR3 DNA follows: TGTGCCAGCAGTTCCCCTTCCCGGGACAGCCCCTACAATGAGCAGTTCTTC. Its translation: CASSSPSRDSPYNEQFF.

This clone has a handful of counts. The chain is built from TRBV28 and TRBJ2-2, with 9 bases fitting TRBD2. This CDR3 region has 17 residues. Germline CDR1 is MDHEN and CDR2 is SYDVKM. The V gene end was trimmed by 0 bases and the J gene end by 3 bases; junction bases not matched to a gene: 5. The CDR3 DNA reads TGTGCCAGCAGTTTATGGACAGCGGGAGGAGACACCGGGGAGCTGTTTTTT. This translates into CASSLWTAGGDTGELFF.

With regard to this clone: The sample carries other DNA sequences with the same CDR3. This chain uses TRBV6-5 with TRBJ2-7; TRBD2 matches 10 bases. From germline, CDR1 is MNHEY and CDR2 SVGAGI. This CDR3 spans 14 amino acids. The V and J ends lost 6 bases and 1 base, in that order; junction bases with no gene match: 3. The CDR3 coding sequence is TGTGCCAGCAGCCGGACTAGCGGTTCCTACGAGCAGTACTTC. Its protein product is CASSRTSGSYEQYF.

V usage is TRBV27 and J usage is TRBJ2-5, with D tentatively TRBD1 (5 bases). The CDR3 covers 13 residues. Between the trimmed V and J ends, which lost 3 bases and 4 bases, there was a span of 9 bases. Per the germline V gene, CDR1 is MNHEY and CDR2 is SMNVEV (reference sequence). The CDR3 bases are TGTGCCAGCAGTTTCCGACAGAGAGAGACCCAGTACTTC. It encodes CASSFRQRETQYF.

This clone came up a few times. The chain joins TRBV27 to TRBJ2-1; a possible D gene is TRBD2 (7 bases). V was clipped by 7 bases and J by 4 bases, with 14 bases between them. This CDR3 is built from 14 residues. Germline V gene data show CDR1 as MNHEY and CDR2 as SMNVEV (reference sequence). The CDR3 loop reads CASTGGGTYNEQFF. CDR3 DNA sequence: TGTGCCAGCACCGGGGGAGGGACATACAATGAGCAGTTCTTC.

A few counts support this clone. V gene TRBV5-5 combines with J gene TRBJ1-2; D is ambiguous. The germline gives CDR1 SGHKS, CDR2 YYEKEE (reference sequence). Between the trimmed V and J ends, which lost 8 bases and 4 bases, there was a span of 15 bases. The CDR3 has 13 amino acids. DNA for the CDR3: TGTGCCAGTTCGGAATGGGGAGGCTATGGCTACACCTTC. Protein product: CASSEWGGYGYTF. Supplemented by reference TRBV5-5 and TRBJ1-2, the full variable domain reads DAGVTQSPTHLIKTRGQQVTLRCSPISGHKSVSWYQQVLGQGPQFIFQYYEKEERGRGNFPDRFSARQFPNYSSELNVNALLLGDSALYLCASSEWGGYGYTFGSGTRLTVV.

The chain recombines TRBV19 with TRBJ2-7; the match to TRBD1 covers 8 bases. The CDR3 spans 13 residues. The V gene end was trimmed by 3 bases and the J gene end by 5 bases; junction bases not matched to a gene: 3. Per the germline V gene, CDR1 is LNHDA and CDR2 is SQIVND (reference sequence). The CDR3 DNA reads TGTGCCAGTAGTATTCAGGGGGCTGACGAGCAGTACTTC. It encodes CASSIQGADEQYF.

V gene TRBV7-9 combines with J gene TRBJ1-1; D might be TRBD1 (6 bases). The V gene lost 1 base and the J gene lost 9 bases, with 12 bases spanning the gap. CDR1 and CDR2 from the germline V gene are SEHNR and FQNEAQ (reference sequence). CDR3 length equals 13 residues. The CDR3 sequence is CASSLVGQGKAFF. The CDR3 region has the DNA TGTGCCAGCAGCTTAGTGGGTCAGGGGAAAGCTTTCTTT.

This chain connects TRBV6-2 or TRBV6-3 to TRBJ2-7, with 12 bases that match TRBD2. This CDR3 is built from 16 residues. Germline lookup yields CDR1 MNHEY and CDR2 SVGEGT. V trimming: 4 bases; J trimming: 3 bases; junction bases outside the gene matches: 7. For the CDR3, the DNA is TGTGCCAGCAGTTCCCCCCCGACTAGCGGGAGCTACGAGCAGTACTTC. Translated, it gives CASSSPPTSGSYEQYF.

The J gene is TRBJ1-5, the V gene TRBV7-8; 8 bases align to TRBD1. Germline CDR1 SGHVS, CDR2 FQNEAQ. V gave up 4 bases and J gave up 0 bases; unmatched junction bases: 5. CDR3 length equals 16 residues. Here the CDR3 reads CASSWEQGDSNQPQHF. The DNA of the CDR3 is TGTGCCAGCAGCTGGGAACAGGGGGATAGCAATCAGCCCCAGCATTTT.

The chain couples TRBV12-3 or TRBV12-4 to TRBJ1-6; the D gene is possibly TRBD1 (6 bases). Deletions cut 6 bases from V and 6 bases from J, with 9 bases between. The CDR3 has 13 amino acids. The CDR3 sequence: CASRQGGNSPLHF. As DNA, the CDR3 is TGTGCCAGCAGACAAGGGGGTAATTCACCCCTCCACTTT.

V usage is TRBV2 and J usage is TRBJ1-5, with D perhaps TRBD1 (5 bases). Trimming stripped 2 bases from V and 6 bases from J, with 11 bases between. Germline V gene data show CDR1 as SNHLY and CDR2 as FYNNEI. The CDR3 has 14 residues. In nucleotides, the CDR3 is TGTGCCAGCAGTGAACAGGGTAGGGGTCAGCCCCAGCATTTT. It translates to CASSEQGRGQPQHF.